These T cell receptor beta chains were read from a single sample in a study of cytomegalovirus exposure and HLA in healthy donors. Clones were read by immunoSEQ multiplex PCR, and TCRdb kept only the in-frame ones, dropping some. The table has about 77,000 clones, about 79% seen once; the top ten hold around 7%. Input material: PBMCs. Receptors were obtained from a middle-aged woman in good health and CMV-seronegative. Both conserved end residues are part of each CDR3. The D gene is left open where the match is weak. Rows may omit the clone size; those that give it use once, few, many or a size class.

clone_size | j_call | cdr3_length | v_call | d_call | cdr3_nt | cdr3_aa
few | TRBJ2-7 | 13 | TRBV5-5 | - | TGTGCCAGCAGCCCAAGTACGGGCTACGAGCAGTACTTC | CASSPSTGYEQYF
- | TRBJ2-1 | 15 | TRBV30 | TRBD2 | TGTGCCTGGAGGGGTCTAGCGGGTGTACACGGTGAGCAGTTCTTC | CAWRGLAGVHGEQFF
- | TRBJ1-3 | 14 | TRBV7-2 | TRBD1 | TGTGCCAGCAGCCCGACAGGGTCGGAAAACACCATATATTTT | CASSPTGSENTIYF
- | TRBJ2-4 | 15 | TRBV28 | - | TGTGCCAGCGGTGGGGCCACCCGGGCCAAAAACATTCAGTACTTC | CASGGATRAKNIQYF
- | TRBJ2-7 | 14 | TRBV28 | - | TGTGCCAGCACCTACTGGGCAGGGGCCTACGAGCAGTACTTC | CASTYWAGAYEQYF
- | TRBJ2-3 | 13 | TRBV7-6 | - | TGTGCCAGCAGCTTAGGCATGGAGGATACGCAGTATTTT | CASSLGMEDTQYF
few | TRBJ2-1 | 11 | TRBV5-6 | TRBD1 | TGTGCCAGCAGCTTCGACAGGGTTCAGTTCTTC | CASSFDRVQFF
- | TRBJ2-1 | 14 | TRBV7-9 | TRBD2 | TGTGCCAGCAGCGTAAGGACTAGCGGGGATGAGCAGTTCTTC | CASSVRTSGDEQFF
- | TRBJ2-7 | 15 | TRBV10-3 | TRBD2 | TGTGCCATCAAGCAAGCGGGGGAGAGCTCCTACGAGCAGTACTTC | CAIKQAGESSYEQYF
- | TRBJ2-1 | 12 | TRBV6-6 | - | TGTGCCAGCAGTTACTCGGCCAATGAGCAGTTCTTC | CASSYSANEQFF
- | TRBJ1-2 | 15 | TRBV2 | - | TGTGCCAGCAGGCCGCCTTCCCTAGGGGGACGTGGCTACACCTTC | CASRPPSLGGRGYTF
- | TRBJ1-2 | 12 | TRBV30 | TRBD1 | TGTGCCTGGAGTGCAGACAGGGGGGACTACACCTTC | CAWSADRGDYTF
- | TRBJ2-1 | 15 | TRBV27 | TRBD1 | TGTGCCAGCAGTTTATCCGAGACAGGGTTGGATGAGCAGTTCTTC | CASSLSETGLDEQFF
- | TRBJ2-1 | 13 | TRBV2 | TRBD2 | TGTGCCAGCAGTGTCCTAGCGGGACTCGAGCAGTTCTTC | CASSVLAGLEQFF
- | TRBJ2-3 | 16 | TRBV7-4 | - | TGTGCCAGCAGCCCCGGTACTGATTCTAGCACAGATACGCAGTATTTT | CASSPGTDSSTDTQYF
- | TRBJ1-2 | 16 | TRBV9 | - | TGTGCCAGCAGACCCGGGGGGGGGACATCAAACTATGGCTACACCTTC | CASRPGGGTSNYGYTF
- | TRBJ2-3 | 15 | TRBV30 | - | TGTGCCTGGAGTGTATCAGTTTATAGCACAGATACGCAGTATTTT | CAWSVSVYSTDTQYF
- | TRBJ2-3 | 15 | TRBV7-9 | - | TGTGCCAGCAGCCCATGGACAACGAAAACAGATACGCAGTATTTT | CASSPWTTKTDTQYF
once | TRBJ2-2 | 16 | TRBV10-3 | - | TGTGCCATCAGTGAGTACCGGCTAGCGTACACCGGGGAGCTGTTTTTT | CAISEYRLAYTGELFF
few | TRBJ2-3 | 16 | TRBV19 | TRBD1 | TGTGCCAGTAGGGGGAGAACAGGGGGTATACCAGATACGCAGTATTTT | CASRGRTGGIPDTQYF
- | TRBJ2-1 | 16 | TRBV5-1 | - | TGCGCCAGCAGCTTAGATGGACCGTTGACTAACAATGAGCAGTTCTTC | CASSLDGPLTNNEQFF
- | TRBJ1-1 | 15 | TRBV7-9 | TRBD1 | TGTGCCAGCAGCTTAGCGGGACAGAAGAACACTGAAGCTTTCTTT | CASSLAGQKNTEAFF
- | TRBJ2-3 | 14 | TRBV6-1 | - | TGTGCCTCACAGGCGGGGGCTGGCACAGATACGCAGTATTTT | CASQAGAGTDTQYF
- | TRBJ2-1 | 15 | TRBV7-9 | TRBD2 | TGTGCCAGCACCCAGAGTGGCGGGAGTGCGCATGAGCAGTTCTTC | CASTQSGGSAHEQFF
- | TRBJ2-3 | 14 | TRBV5-1 | TRBD1 | TGCGCCAGCAACGGACAGGGGAGTACAGATACGCAGTATTTT | CASNGQGSTDTQYF
- | TRBJ2-1 | 15 | TRBV4-3 | TRBD1 | TGCGCCAGCAGCCAAGGGGACAGGGGAGTCAATGAGCAGTTCTTC | CASSQGDRGVNEQFF
- | TRBJ1-1 | 15 | TRBV5-6 | - | TGTGCCAGCAGCTTTGGAGGGGTTGGTAGGACTGAAGCTTTCTTT | CASSFGGVGRTEAFF
few | TRBJ1-2 | 15 | TRBV27 | - | TGTGCCAGCACCCCCAGCGGGGGAAATTTGTATGGCTACACCTTC | CASTPSGGNLYGYTF
- | TRBJ2-7 | 15 | TRBV6-6 | TRBD1 | TGTGCCAGCAGTCCCCGGGACAGGGGTGGCCACGAGCAGTACTTC | CASSPRDRGGHEQYF
few | TRBJ2-3 | 13 | TRBV9 | - | TGTGCCAGCAGCGAATCTAGCACAGATACGCAGTATTTT | CASSESSTDTQYF
- | TRBJ2-1 | 16 | TRBV6-5 | - | TGTGCCAGCAGTTACACAGGACCGGGAGTTCGCAATGAGCAGTTCTTC | CASSYTGPGVRNEQFF
- | TRBJ2-3 | 14 | TRBV10-3 | - | TGTGCCATCGGGGCAACAGGGAGCACAGATACGCAGTATTTT | CAIGATGSTDTQYF
- | TRBJ2-5 | 13 | TRBV18 | - | TGTGCCAGCTCACTAAGCTCAGGGGAGACCCAGTACTTC | CASSLSSGETQYF
- | TRBJ1-5 | 18 | TRBV21-1 | - | TGTGCCAGCAGCAAAGTGGGGAGGGACAGGACGCAAATGGGGCCCCAGCATTTT | CASSKVGRDRTQMGPQHF
- | TRBJ2-1 | 15 | TRBV11-2 | TRBD2 | TGTGCCAGCAGCTTCACCAGCGGGACTTACAATGAGCAGTTCTTC | CASSFTSGTYNEQFF
once | TRBJ2-1 | 11 | TRBV6-1 | - | TGTGCCAGCAGCCACTCGTCCGAGCAGTTCTTC | CASSHSSEQFF
- | TRBJ2-7 | 14 | TRBV28 | TRBD1 | TGTGCCAGCGAGGACCCGGACAGGGCCTACGAGCAGTACTTC | CASEDPDRAYEQYF
- | TRBJ2-2 | 16 | TRBV27 | TRBD2 | TGTGCCAGCAGGGTGGCGGGAGGGCCTTACACCGGGGAGCTGTTTTTT | CASRVAGGPYTGELFF
few | TRBJ2-3 | 15 | TRBV6-1 | TRBD1 | TGTGCCAGCAGTGCGACAGGGGGGAACACAGATACGCAGTATTTT | CASSATGGNTDTQYF
- | TRBJ1-5 | 17 | TRBV18 | - | TGTGCCAGCTCACCGATCAGGGAGGTCAATAGCAATCAGCCCCAGCATTTT | CASSPIREVNSNQPQHF
- | TRBJ2-1 | 15 | TRBV27 | TRBD2 | TGTGCCAGCCTCCGGACTAGCGGGAGGATTGGTGAGCAGTTCTTC | CASLRTSGRIGEQFF
- | TRBJ1-5 | 13 | TRBV30 | - | TGTGCCTGGAGTATTCCGCCCAGGCAGCCCCAGCATTTT | CAWSIPPRQPQHF
- | TRBJ2-7 | 16 | TRBV7-2 | TRBD2 | TGTGCCAGCAGCTTAGCGGCGCTAGCGGGAGGCTACGAGCAGTACTTC | CASSLAALAGGYEQYF
- | TRBJ2-7 | 16 | TRBV6-1 | TRBD2 | TGTGCCAGCAGTGAGAGTACGCTAGCGGGAGCGGAAGAGCAGTACTTC | CASSESTLAGAEEQYF
- | TRBJ2-3 | 11 | TRBV20-1 | - | TGCAGTGCTAGAGCATTAGATACGCAGTATTTT | CSARALDTQYF
- | TRBJ2-1 | 14 | TRBV7-9 | - | TGTGCCAGCAGCTTGGGGGACACTTACAATGAGCAGTTCTTC | CASSLGDTYNEQFF
- | TRBJ2-2 | 14 | TRBV6-5 | TRBD1 | TGTGCCAGCAGCATAGGACAGGGCCCCGGGGAGCTGTTTTTT | CASSIGQGPGELFF
- | TRBJ2-1 | 16 | TRBV7-6 | - | TGTGCCAGCAGCTCCTCTGCGGGGAGCTCCTACAATGAGCAGTTCTTC | CASSSSAGSSYNEQFF